This T cell receptor beta chain was recovered during a study of PD-1 and CTLA-4 blockade in melanoma. Trimming took 5 bases from V and 0 from J, leaving 8 bases between them. This CDR3 comprises 13 residues. Germline V gene lookup returns CDR1 SGDLS and CDR2 YYNGEE. The assay was immunoSEQ multiplex PCR, and TCRdb's table has in-frame clones only and misses some. The table has 15,000 to 20,000 clones, around 72% seen once. The sequencing here drew on CD8+ T cells from peripheral blood, taken before anti-PD-1 treatment. The sequence came from a human donor with melanoma. V usage is TRBV9 and J usage is TRBJ1-1; D remains ambiguous. The CDR3 nucleotides are TGTGCCAGCAGATGGACGGTGAACACTGAAGCTTTCTTT. It yields the protein CASRWTVNTEAFF. Full variable domain (rest looked up from reference TRBV9 and TRBJ1-1): DSGVTQTPKHLITATGQRVTLRCSPRSGDLSVYWYQQSLDQGLQFLIQYYNGEERAKGNILERFSAQQFPDLHSELNLSSLELGDSALYFCASRWTVNTEAFFGQGTRLTVV.